The clone carrying this T cell receptor (beta chain) was recorded a few times. This entry comes from a study of T-cell memory formation after mild COVID-19. TCRdb re-called the 5' RACE reads with MiXCR, one entry per CDR3 protein. This sample yields 400,000 to 500,000 distinct CDR3 sequences, of which roughly 20% are seen a single time; around 8% belongs to the top ten. This CDR3 contains 15 residues. Germline CDR1 and CDR2: SGHRS and YFSETQ. With 4 bases removed from V and 6 bases from J, the gap between germline ends came to 17 bases. This rearrangement joins TRBV5-1 to TRBJ2-1, with D possibly being TRBD2 (5 bases). This receptor was identified in an adult woman who had mild COVID-19 (a few samples of this study predate the infection). Cell type and time point are not known. The sample comprised PBMCs or a T cell subset sorted from them (not recorded which). CDR3 loop: CASSHSRSEGNEQFF. DNA for the CDR3: TGCGCCAGCAGCCATTCTAGGTCCGAGGGCAATGAGCAGTTCTTC.